Sequencing of this TCR beta chain was carried out in a study of OX40 agonist ivuxolimab in advanced cancers. Whole-study findings and limits: The study did not work out the antigen specificity of the expanded peripheral T cells. Expansion of clones was among the lowest in partial responders at 0.1-3.0 mg/kg.

The CDR3 totals 12 residues. The V end was cut by 0 bases, the J end by 9 bases, with 6 bases between. Looked up from germline, CDR1 is MGHRA and CDR2 is YSYEKL. This clone was observed a handful of times. Its antigen is not known. Other DNA sequences in this specimen translate into the identical CDR3. Sequenced by immunoSEQ multiplex PCR; TCRdb stores in-frame clones only, minus some. In the table there are more than 45,000 clones, roughly 86% of which are singletons. This sample comprised CD4+ or CD8+ T cells sorted from blood, obtained in a trial of the OX40 agonist ivuxolimab. This chain joins TRBV4-1 and TRBJ2-1; D gene uncertain. The source of this sequence is an adult with an advanced solid tumor such as melanoma, head and neck, liver or kidney cancer. CDR3 bases: TGCGCCAGCAGCCAAGATAGAAGTGAGCAGTTCTTC. Protein product: CASSQDRSEQFF.